Listed below are T cell receptor beta chains from one sample, sequenced in a study of shared clonotypes between healthy human individuals. Measured with immunoSEQ multiplex PCR; TCRdb has only the in-frame clones, and not every one. This table holds fewer than 600,000 clones, roughly four fifths found once. Sequencing was carried out using PBMCs. These receptors all come from a woman between 40 and 50 years old in good health. Some clones in this sample may be carry-over from other donors' samples. The CDR3 runs from the conserved cysteine through the conserved F or W. A D gene is named only where the DNA matches it firmly. Rows give clone size only sometimes, using once, few, many, or a class for an expanded clone.

d_call cdr3_length clone_size j_call v_call cdr3_aa cdr3_nt
TRBD1 14 - TRBJ2-7 TRBV28 CASSSGQGPYEQYF TGTGCCAGCAGTTCGGGACAGGGGCCCTACGAGCAGTACTTC
TRBD1 14 - TRBJ2-7 TRBV28 CASTWDRTLLEQYF TGTGCCAGCACATGGGACAGGACCTTGCTCGAGCAGTACTTC
- 11 - TRBJ1-1 TRBV30 CAWGLETEAFF TGTGCCTGGGGGCTGGAAACAGAAGCTTTCTTT
TRBD2 18 - TRBJ2-5 TRBV7-3 CASSSGLAGGPGQETQYF TGTGCCAGCAGCTCGGGACTAGCGGGAGGGCCGGGCCAAGAGACCCAGTACTTC
- 12 few TRBJ2-1 TRBV7-3 CASSPLDAGQFF TGTGCCAGCAGCCCCCTCGATGCCGGGCAGTTCTTC
- 14 - TRBJ2-1 TRBV30 CAWSVQLPPNEQFF TGTGCCTGGAGTGTACAACTACCACCCAATGAGCAGTTCTTC
- 15 once TRBJ2-7 TRBV19 CASSIRLVGSYEQYF TGTGCCAGTAGTATTCGCCTAGTTGGGTCCTACGAGCAGTACTTC
TRBD1 15 - TRBJ1-4 TRBV7-9 CASRGQGADREKLFF TGTGCCAGCCGGGGACAGGGGGCTGACAGGGAAAAACTGTTTTTT
- 15 - TRBJ2-5 TRBV21-1 CASSPRDGHCGTQYF TGTGCCAGCAGCCCTCGGGACGGACATTGTGGGACCCAGTACTTC
- 13 many TRBJ2-7 TRBV5-1 CASSWDRGDEQYF TGCGCCAGCAGCTGGGACCGAGGGGACGAGCAGTACTTC
- 12 - TRBJ2-7 TRBV28 CASTPDNYEQYF TGTGCCAGCACCCCGGACAACTACGAGCAGTACTTC
- 14 once TRBJ2-3 TRBV9 CASSVTAYTDTQYF TGTGCCAGCAGCGTTACCGCGTACACAGATACGCAGTATTTT
TRBD2 15 - TRBJ2-1 TRBV11-2 CASRTGLAEYNEQFF TGTGCCAGCAGGACGGGACTAGCGGAGTACAATGAGCAGTTCTTC
- 14 many TRBJ2-1 TRBV6-6 CASSRDSAYNEQFF TGTGCCAGCAGCCGCGACAGCGCTTACAATGAGCAGTTCTTC
- 11 - TRBJ1-2 TRBV27 CASRPTRGYTF TGTGCCAGCAGACCTACACGTGGCTACACCTTC
- 14 - TRBJ2-5 TRBV28 CASSLAGLQETQYF TGTGCCAGCAGTTTAGCGGGTTTACAAGAGACCCAGTACTTC
- 17 - TRBJ2-1 TRBV11-2 CASSLISGGANYNEQFF TGTGCCAGCAGCTTAATTTCCGGCGGGGCAAATTACAATGAGCAGTTCTTC
- 15 - TRBJ2-3 TRBV11-1 CASSSRDVSTDTQYF TGTGCCAGCAGCTCCCGGGACGTTAGCACAGATACGCAGTATTTT
TRBD2 15 - TRBJ2-7 TRBV4-1 CASSHPTSGLHEQYF TGCGCCAGCAGCCACCCGACTAGCGGGCTCCACGAGCAGTACTTC
TRBD1 16 once TRBJ2-2 TRBV5-1 CASSQHRGSNTGELFF TGCGCCAGCAGCCAGCACAGGGGTTCGAACACCGGGGAGCTGTTTTTT
- 15 - TRBJ2-7 TRBV2 CASSALDRNSYEQYF TGTGCCAGCAGTGCCTTGGACAGAAACTCCTACGAGCAGTACTTC
TRBD2 14 - TRBJ2-3 TRBV6-1 CAIRTSGFTDTQYF TGTGCCATCCGAACTAGCGGGTTCACAGATACGCAGTATTTT
TRBD2 16 few TRBJ2-1 TRBV5-1 CASSHSGRVLLDEQFF TGCGCCAGCAGCCATAGCGGGAGGGTCCTTTTGGATGAGCAGTTCTTC
- 12 - TRBJ2-1 TRBV9 CASSVDRERQFF TGTGCCAGCAGCGTAGACCGGGAAAGGCAGTTCTTC
- 15 - TRBJ1-1 TRBV27 CASVSQRGGNTEAFF TGTGCCAGCGTATCCCAGCGGGGAGGGAACACTGAAGCTTTCTTT
TRBD1 13 - TRBJ1-2 TRBV6-5 CASSETGGDGYTF TGTGCCAGCAGTGAGACAGGGGGCGATGGCTACACCTTC
- 14 - TRBJ2-2 TRBV7-2 CASSVGQVTGELFF TGTGCCAGCAGCGTGGGACAAGTCACCGGGGAGCTGTTTTTT
- 13 few TRBJ2-2 TRBV5-1 CASSPGGSGELFF TGCGCCAGCAGCCCTGGTGGGTCCGGGGAGCTGTTTTTT
TRBD2 18 - TRBJ2-6 TRBV4-2 CASSQVVAGDSGANVLTF TGTGCCAGCAGCCAAGTCGTAGCGGGAGACTCTGGGGCCAACGTCCTGACTTTC
- 15 - TRBJ2-7 TRBV25-1 CASSESVTRGHEQYF TGTGCCAGCAGTGAATCGGTCACCAGGGGCCACGAGCAGTACTTC
- 14 - TRBJ1-4 TRBV28 CASSPPLRTEKLFF TGTGCCAGCAGTCCCCCCCTTCGGACTGAAAAACTGTTTTTT
- 15 - TRBJ2-1 TRBV9 CASSVALSSYNEQFF TGTGCCAGCAGCGTAGCCCTGAGCTCCTACAATGAGCAGTTCTTC
- 15 - TRBJ1-4 TRBV5-1 CASSLDGSRNEKLFF TGCGCCAGCAGCTTGGACGGCTCCCGTAATGAAAAACTGTTTTTT
TRBD1 14 - TRBJ2-3 TRBV6-4 CASSDGQGADTQYF TGTGCCAGCAGTGACGGACAGGGGGCAGATACGCAGTATTTT
- 13 once TRBJ2-1 TRBV7-6 CASSYGNQNEQFF TGTGCCAGCAGCTATGGGAACCAGAATGAGCAGTTCTTC
- 13 - TRBJ2-3 TRBV4-2 CASRDSGTDTQYF TGTGCCAGCAGAGATTCAGGGACAGATACGCAGTATTTT
- 14 - TRBJ1-2 TRBV28 CASSPERPSYGYTF TGTGCCAGCAGTCCAGAAAGACCTTCCTATGGCTACACCTTC
- 15 - TRBJ2-7 TRBV27 CASSSKRYDRLRTYF TGTGCCAGCAGTTCGAAAAGGTACGACAGGTTGCGAACGTACTTC
- 12 - TRBJ2-1 TRBV6-5 CASSRTANEQFF TGTGCCAGCAGTCGGACAGCCAATGAGCAGTTCTTC
TRBD1 14 - TRBJ1-1 TRBV19 CTSRRGQRNTEAFF TGTACCAGTAGAAGGGGACAGCGGAACACTGAAGCTTTCTTT
TRBD1 17 once TRBJ1-1 TRBV11-2 CASTPWTGQNRNTEAFF TGTGCCAGCACACCCTGGACAGGACAAAACAGAAACACTGAAGCTTTCTTT
- 15 once TRBJ1-1 TRBV7-2 CASSLRRGQNTEAFF TGTGCCAGCAGCTTAAGACGGGGGCAGAACACTGAAGCTTTCTTT
TRBD2 18 few TRBJ2-1 TRBV5-6 CASSLSRGSGRRYNEQFF TGTGCCAGCAGCTTGTCGAGGGGTAGCGGGAGAAGGTACAATGAGCAGTTCTTC
- 11 many TRBJ2-5 TRBV5-1 CASSLGGTQYF TGCGCCAGCAGCTTGGGGGGGACCCAGTACTTC
- 13 - TRBJ1-1 TRBV5-1 CASSDGPGTEAFF TGCGCCAGCAGCGATGGACCGGGAACTGAAGCTTTCTTT
TRBD1 15 - TRBJ2-1 TRBV7-2 CASSLDRGQYNEQFF TGTGCCAGCAGCTTGGACAGGGGGCAATACAATGAGCAGTTCTTC
- 15 few TRBJ1-5 TRBV4-1 CASSPTGHSNQPQHF TGCGCCAGCAGCCCGACAGGTCATAGCAATCAGCCCCAGCATTTT
- 15 - TRBJ2-3 TRBV7-2 CASSSQIAPTDTQYF TGTGCCAGCAGCTCACAAATAGCGCCCACAGATACGCAGTATTTT
TRBD1 16 - TRBJ1-2 TRBV14 CASSQPSGTVPYGYTF TGTGCCAGCAGCCAACCCTCGGGGACAGTTCCCTATGGCTACACCTTC
- 13 - TRBJ2-2 TRBV28 CASTRGRGGELFF TGTGCCAGCACCAGGGGGAGGGGCGGGGAGCTGTTTTTT
- 16 - TRBJ2-3 TRBV10-3 CAISFPGVADPRTQYF TGTGCCATCAGTTTCCCCGGGGTAGCGGACCCACGTACGCAGTATTTT
- 13 once TRBJ2-1 TRBV7-3 CASSLGTLNEQFF TGTGCCAGCAGCTTAGGAACCTTGAATGAGCAGTTCTTC
TRBD1 15 - TRBJ1-5 TRBV7-3 CASRFGQGGGQPQHF TGTGCCAGCAGATTTGGACAGGGGGGCGGTCAGCCCCAGCATTTT
- 14 - TRBJ2-2 TRBV2 CASKEGLETGELFF TGTGCCAGCAAGGAGGGCCTGGAAACCGGGGAGCTGTTTTTT
- 15 - TRBJ2-2 TRBV6-5 CASSYSLGGTGELFF TGTGCCAGCAGTTACAGTCTGGGGGGCACCGGGGAGCTGTTTTTT
- 16 - TRBJ2-3 TRBV28 CASSLIGRDGADTQYF TGTGCCAGCAGTTTAATAGGGCGGGATGGGGCAGATACGCAGTATTTT
- 15 - TRBJ2-2 TRBV7-7 CASSLDITNTGELFF TGTGCCAGCAGCTTAGATATCACGAACACCGGGGAGCTGTTTTTT
- 15 few TRBJ2-1 TRBV23-1 CASSQRGASYNEQFF TGCGCCAGCAGTCAGAGGGGGGCCTCCTACAATGAGCAGTTCTTC
- 14 many TRBJ1-2 TRBV28 CASSNLPGEYGYTF TGTGCCAGCAGTAACCTTCCGGGGGAATATGGCTACACCTTC